Listed below are T cell receptor beta chains from one sample, sequenced in a study of CD8 T cells in Susac syndrome. TCRdb re-derived calls from the immunoSEQ multiplex PCR reads in MiXCR, one entry per CDR3 protein. The data hold under 250,000 distinct CDR3 sequences, with just over 90% observed a single time. The sequenced material came from CD4+ T cells from PBMCs. The receptors were gathered from a human donor with multiple sclerosis. The CDR3 runs from the conserved cysteine through the conserved F or W. Fields, in order: V gene, D gene, J gene, clone size, CDR3 protein, CDR3 DNA. D genes are given only for firm matches. Part of the rows lack a size; the others show once, few, many or a class for expanded clones.

TRBV7-2	TRBD1	TRBJ1-5	.	CASSPQGGQGQPQHF	TGTGCCAGCAGCCCCCAAGGGGGACAGGGTCAGCCCCAGCATTTT
TRBV5-1	.	TRBJ2-2	.	CASSQLGLANTGELFF	TGCGCCAGCAGCCAACTGGGACTGGCTAACACCGGGGAGCTGTTTTTT
TRBV7-6	.	TRBJ1-6	.	CASSLEAQGKRSPLHF	TGTGCCAGCAGCTTAGAAGCTCAGGGTAAAAGATCACCCCTCCACTTT
TRBV12-3/TRBV12-4	.	TRBJ2-3	.	CAVPSGGRENTQYF	TGTGCCGTGCCTAGTGGGGGGCGCGAGAATACGCAGTATTTT
TRBV5-1	.	TRBJ2-7	once	CASSPLPNLPYEQYF	TGCGCCAGCAGCCCACTCCCCAATCTCCCCTACGAGCAGTACTTC
TRBV7-9	.	TRBJ2-5	.	CASSSDWGTQYF	TGTGCCAGCAGTTCGGACTGGGGGACCCAGTACTTC
TRBV7-7	.	TRBJ2-2	few	CASSRGLDTGELFF	TGTGCCAGCTCTAGAGGGTTGGACACCGGGGAGCTGTTTTTT
TRBV6-1	.	TRBJ1-1	.	CASSLQGGMNTEAFF	TGTGCCAGCAGCCTCCAGGGCGGGATGAACACTGAAGCTTTCTTT
TRBV9	TRBD2	TRBJ2-3	once	CASSIAGPTDTQYF	TGTGCCAGCAGCATAGCGGGGCCCACAGATACGCAGTATTTT
TRBV6-1	.	TRBJ2-3	.	CASRLGTDTQYF	TGTGCCAGCCGTCTCGGAACAGATACGCAGTATTTT
TRBV5-1	TRBD1	TRBJ2-5	.	CASSFNGQGVRETQYF	TGCGCCAGCAGCTTCAATGGACAGGGCGTACGGGAGACCCAGTACTTC
TRBV7-9	.	TRBJ2-7	.	CASSFFTDSYEQYF	TGTGCCAGCAGCTTCTTCACAGACTCCTACGAGCAGTACTTC
TRBV12-3/TRBV12-4	.	TRBJ1-5	few	CASSLQGGNQPQHF	TGTGCCAGCAGCCTACAGGGTGGCAATCAGCCCCAGCATTTT
TRBV3-1	.	TRBJ1-3	.	CASSTHSGRRDGNTIYF	TGTGCCAGCAGCACCCATAGTGGCCGGCGGGACGGAAACACCATATATTTT
TRBV19	.	TRBJ1-5	.	CASSGGSRSYRGIHYQPQHF	TGTGCCAGTAGTGGAGGGTCTCGATCCTATCGGGGTATCCACTATCAGCCCCAGCATTTT
TRBV28	.	TRBJ2-7	.	CASSKRGVHEQYF	TGTGCCAGCAGTAAACGAGGGGTCCACGAGCAGTACTTC
TRBV3-1	.	TRBJ2-1	once	CASSHHRAAPYNEQFF	TGTGCCAGCAGCCACCACCGGGCCGCACCCTACAATGAGCAGTTCTTC
TRBV7-3	.	TRBJ2-2	once	CASSLIGGAGGELFF	TGTGCCAGCAGCTTAATCGGGGGCGCCGGCGGGGAGCTGTTTTTT
TRBV20-1	.	TRBJ2-1	.	CSVPVQIPSGQFF	TGCAGTGTCCCGGTACAGATCCCAAGTGGGCAGTTCTTC
TRBV5-6	.	TRBJ2-3	.	CASSLGLGALGDTQYF	TGTGCCAGCAGCTTGGGGCTGGGGGCCTTGGGGGATACGCAGTATTTT
TRBV5-1	.	TRBJ1-1	.	CASSLGGSANTEAFF	TGCGCCAGCAGCTTGGGCGGCAGTGCTAACACTGAAGCTTTCTTT
TRBV15	.	TRBJ2-5	.	CATSRDPEETQYF	TGTGCCACCAGCAGAGATCCAGAAGAGACCCAGTACTTC
TRBV6-1	.	TRBJ1-1	.	CASSTTLGRDTEAFF	TGTGCCAGCAGTACAACACTGGGACGGGACACTGAAGCTTTCTTT
TRBV7-2	TRBD1	TRBJ2-5	.	CASGTGSGETQYF	TGTGCCAGCGGGACAGGGTCGGGAGAGACCCAGTACTTC
TRBV6-1	.	TRBJ2-3	.	CASSGSASVTWDTDTQYF	TGTGCCAGCAGTGGAAGCGCCTCAGTCACATGGGACACAGATACGCAGTATTTT
TRBV7-3	.	TRBJ2-1	.	CASSLMGVKDEQFF	TGTGCCAGCAGCTTAATGGGGGTTAAGGATGAGCAGTTCTTC
TRBV19	.	TRBJ2-5	once	CASSINPPGRGGQETQYF	TGTGCCAGTAGTATAAATCCGCCGGGACGGGGAGGCCAAGAGACCCAGTACTTC
TRBV3-1	.	TRBJ2-7	.	CASSQSGYEQYF	TGTGCCAGCAGCCAAAGCGGGTACGAGCAGTACTTC
TRBV3-1	TRBD1	TRBJ1-2	.	CASSLTGTGAGYTF	TGTGCCAGCAGCCTCACCGGGACAGGGGCTGGCTACACCTTC
TRBV18	TRBD1	TRBJ1-5	.	CASSPGLGTGMQPQHF	TGTGCCAGCTCACCGGGGCTGGGGACAGGGATGCAGCCCCAGCATTTT
TRBV30	.	TRBJ1-5	.	CAWRAREGQPQHF	TGTGCCTGGAGGGCCAGGGAGGGTCAGCCCCAGCATTTT
TRBV5-1	.	TRBJ2-7	few	CASKRERRSYEQYF	TGCGCCAGCAAAAGAGAACGGCGCTCCTACGAGCAGTACTTC
TRBV19	.	TRBJ1-1	.	CASSMNSLQAFF	TGTGCCAGTAGTATGAACAGTCTACAAGCTTTCTTT
TRBV28	.	TRBJ2-2	.	CASTLETGTGTGELFF	TGTGCCAGCACTCTAGAAACAGGGACTGGCACCGGGGAGCTGTTTTTT
TRBV9	TRBD1	TRBJ2-3	.	CASSAAGTGILTDTQYF	TGTGCCAGCAGCGCCGCCGGGACAGGGATTCTGACAGATACGCAGTATTTT
TRBV6-1	TRBD2	TRBJ2-1	.	CASSATGGLASYNEQFF	TGTGCCAGCAGTGCCACGGGAGGACTAGCCTCCTACAATGAGCAGTTCTTC
TRBV4-1	.	TRBJ2-2	.	CASSQRQPNTGELFF	TGCGCCAGCAGCCAACGACAGCCTAACACCGGGGAGCTGTTTTTT
TRBV3-1	.	TRBJ2-1	.	CASSPRAVSGTFSYNEQFF	TGTGCCAGCAGCCCCAGAGCGGTTTCAGGGACTTTCTCCTACAATGAGCAGTTCTTC
TRBV14	.	TRBJ1-1	.	CASSQGNGALGAFF	TGTGCCAGCAGCCAAGGGAACGGGGCCCTGGGAGCTTTCTTT
TRBV7-9	.	TRBJ1-1	few	CASSQRPNTEAFF	TGTGCCAGCAGCCAACGTCCGAACACTGAAGCTTTCTTT
TRBV6-2/TRBV6-3	TRBD2	TRBJ2-3	.	CASSYPAGSADTQYF	TGTGCCAGCAGTTACCCAGCGGGAAGCGCAGATACGCAGTATTTT
TRBV3-1	.	TRBJ2-5	.	CASSQHPGPEETQYF	TGTGCCAGCAGCCAGCATCCGGGACCCGAAGAGACCCAGTACTTC
TRBV7-3	.	TRBJ2-3	.	CASSLATTDTQYF	TGTGCCAGCAGCTTGGCTACCACAGATACGCAGTATTTT
TRBV27	TRBD1	TRBJ1-1	.	CASSAPGQGATEAFF	TGTGCCAGCAGTGCTCCGGGACAGGGGGCCACTGAAGCTTTCTTT
TRBV30	.	TRBJ1-2	.	CAWSVRDTYGYTF	TGTGCCTGGAGTGTACGGGACACCTATGGCTACACCTTC
TRBV30	TRBD2	TRBJ2-2	once	CAWTPLAGAGELFF	TGTGCCTGGACCCCTCTAGCGGGAGCCGGGGAGCTGTTTTTT
TRBV5-1	TRBD2	TRBJ2-7	.	CASSSALAGGYHEQYF	TGCGCCAGCAGCTCCGCCCTAGCGGGGGGGTACCACGAGCAGTACTTC
TRBV7-2	TRBD2	TRBJ2-5	.	CASSSGLAGLSQYF	TGTGCCAGCAGCTCGGGACTAGCGGGTCTGTCCCAGTACTTC
TRBV29-1	.	TRBJ1-2	once	CSVSRGLNYGYTF	TGCAGCGTCTCTCGCGGCCTTAACTATGGCTACACCTTC